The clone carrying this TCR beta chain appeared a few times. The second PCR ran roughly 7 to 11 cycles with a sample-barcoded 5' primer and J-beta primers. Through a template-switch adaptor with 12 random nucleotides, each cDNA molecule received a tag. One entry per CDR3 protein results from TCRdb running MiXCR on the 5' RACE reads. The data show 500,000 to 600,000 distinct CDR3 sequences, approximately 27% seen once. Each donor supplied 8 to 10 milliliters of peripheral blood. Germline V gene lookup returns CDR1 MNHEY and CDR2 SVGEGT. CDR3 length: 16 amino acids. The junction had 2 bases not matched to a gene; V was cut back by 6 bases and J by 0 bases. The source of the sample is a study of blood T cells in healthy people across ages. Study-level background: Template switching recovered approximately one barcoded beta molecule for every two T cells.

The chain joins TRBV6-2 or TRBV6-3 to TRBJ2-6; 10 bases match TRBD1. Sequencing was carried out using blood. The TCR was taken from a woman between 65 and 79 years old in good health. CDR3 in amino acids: CASRTGGHSGANVLTF. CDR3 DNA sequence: TGTGCCAGCAGGACAGGGGGCCACTCTGGGGCCAACGTCCTGACTTTC.